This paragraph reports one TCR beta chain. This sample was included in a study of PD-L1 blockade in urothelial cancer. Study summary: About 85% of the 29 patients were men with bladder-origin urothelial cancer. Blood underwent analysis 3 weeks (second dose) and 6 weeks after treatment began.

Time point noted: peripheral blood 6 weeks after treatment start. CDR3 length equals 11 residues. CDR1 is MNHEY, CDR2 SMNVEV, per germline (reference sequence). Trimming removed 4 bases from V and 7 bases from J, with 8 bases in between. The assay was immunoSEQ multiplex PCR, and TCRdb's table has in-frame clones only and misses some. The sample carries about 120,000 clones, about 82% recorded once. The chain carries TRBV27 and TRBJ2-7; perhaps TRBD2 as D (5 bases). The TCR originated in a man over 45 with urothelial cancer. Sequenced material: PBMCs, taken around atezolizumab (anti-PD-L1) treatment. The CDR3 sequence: CASSSTGEQYF. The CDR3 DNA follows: TGTGCCAGCAGTTCAACGGGGGAGCAGTACTTC.